This entry is about one TCR beta chain. Assay: immunoSEQ multiplex PCR; the TCRdb copy retains only in-frame clones and omits some. The sample lists about 140,000 clones, around 73% occurring once. These data belong to a study of blood T cell repertoires in COVID-19. The ends were cut back, 1 base at V and 1 base at J, with 11 bases in the middle. This CDR3 has 15 amino acids. Germline V gene sequence: CDR1 SNHLY, CDR2 FYNNEI. The sample was peripheral blood. The chain combines TRBV2 with TRBJ2-7; possibly TRBD2 for D (6 bases). The clonotype was recovered from a woman between 50 and 59 years old with active or convalescent COVID-19. CDR3 nucleotides: TGTGCCAGCAGTGAAGGGGTAGCGGAATCCTACGAGCAGTACTTC. Protein product: CASSEGVAESYEQYF.